Each of the 20 T cell receptor gamma chains below was sequenced from the same sample in a study of gammadelta T cells in human blood. TCRdb reapplied CATT to the RT-PCR reads. The table includes about 170 gamma-chain clones, 3.5% to 4.5% detected once. Sample: non-Vgamma9Vdelta2 gamma-delta T cells from infant blood. The receptors were sampled from a human donor.

This clone is judged hyperexpanded (1% or more). The chain joins TRGV5 to TRGJ1 or TRGJ2. J lost 5 bases, V lost 0 bases, and 4 bases had no gene match. Germline CDR1 and CDR2: VINAFY and YDVSNSKD. The CDR3 extends over 13 amino acids. The CDR3 DNA reads TGTGCCACCTGGGACAGGCATCATTATAAGAAACTCTTT. Translation gives CATWDRHHYKKLF.

As to this clone: The protein TCRdb lists belongs to a much larger clone and differs from this DNA's translation at residue 5, which points to a read error; the protein shown is made from the DNA. This chain connects TRGV4 to TRGJ1 or TRGJ2. Germline V gene data show CDR1 as EGSTGY and CDR2 as YDSYTSSV. This CDR3 is built from 12 residues. Trimming cost V 5 bases and J 9 bases; bases outside gene matches: 10. This chain's CDR3 is CATWVAPSKKLF. DNA for the CDR3: TGTGCCACCTGGGTCGCCCCCTCTAAGAAACTCTTT.

As for this clone: A far bigger clonotype differs at one base, so this is likely a read error. The J gene is TRGJ1 or TRGJ2, the V gene TRGV9. TCRdb leaves out the J gene; it was filled in here by matching the DNA to germline. Germline CDR1 GITISATS, CDR2 ISYDGTV (reference sequence). J was trimmed by 0 bases and V by 2 bases; bases with no gene match: 13. The CDR3 contains 17 residues. This chain's CDR3 is CALWEGNPLVNYYKKLF. As DNA, the CDR3 is TGTGCCTTGTGGGAGGGAAATCCACTCGTGAATTATTATAAGAAACTCTTT.

Within the sample, this clone is large. The rearrangement links TRGV4 to TRGJ1 or TRGJ2. The length of the CDR3 is 11 residues. From germline, CDR1 is EGSTGY and CDR2 YDSYTSSV. V trimming: 5 bases; J trimming: 5 bases; junction bases outside the gene matches: 3. The CDR3 DNA sequence: TGTGCCACCTGGGTCGATTATAAGAAACTCTTT. This gives the protein CATWVDYKKLF.

This clone is termed large. The V gene is TRGV3, the J gene TRGJ1 or TRGJ2. The CDR3 length is 14 residues. Germline CDR1 reads VTNTFY; CDR2 reads YDVSTARD (reference sequence). V was clipped by 1 base and J by 4 bases; unmatched bases: 7. The CDR3 DNA sequence: TGTGCCACCTGGGACAGCCCCGGATATTATAAGAAACTCTTT. Amino acids: CATWDSPGYYKKLF.

Turning to this clone: The protein held in TCRdb is that of a much larger clone and does not match this DNA's translation at residue 8, likely because of a read error; the protein shown is translated from the DNA. The chain uses TRGV4 and TRGJ1 or TRGJ2. No J gene is reported in TCRdb; it was inferred here by comparing the DNA with germline. The germline V gene has CDR1 EGSTGY and CDR2 YDSYTSSV. The trim removed 0 bases at V and 5 bases at J, leaving 4 bases unmatched. This CDR3 has 13 amino acids. CDR3 coding DNA: TGTGCCACCTGGGATGGGCCGAATTATAAGAAACTCTTT. It encodes CATWDGPNYKKLF.

Worth noting for this clone: TCRdb assigns this DNA the protein of a much larger clone, which departs from its translation at residue 5; this likely reflects a read error, and the protein shown comes from translating the DNA. The V and J genes are TRGV2 and TRGJ1 or TRGJ2. The J gene, not given by TCRdb, was assigned here from a germline match of the nucleotide sequence. Looked up from germline, CDR1 is EGSNGY and CDR2 is YDSYNSKV. The CDR3 extends over 14 amino acids. The DNA for the CDR3 is TGTGCCACCTGGAACGGGCCGCCTTATTATAAGAAACTCTTT. It encodes CATWNGPPYYKKLF.

Only a few counts were recorded for this clone. TCRdb shows a much larger clone's protein in place of this DNA's translation, and the two differ at residue 5, likely through a read error; the protein shown is translated from the DNA. The chain combines TRGV5 with TRGJ1 or TRGJ2. Germline loops: CDR1 VINAFY, CDR2 YDVSNSKD. The CDR3 has 13 amino acids. The CDR3 nucleotides read TGTGCCACCTGGGGCAGGCGGTATTATAAGAAACTCTTT. Amino acid sequence: CATWGRRYYKKLF.

This clone was seen a few times. A far bigger clonotype differs at one base, so this is likely a read error. At the DNA level, this CDR3 is encoded by other sequences in the same sample as well. The V and J genes are TRGV2 and TRGJ1 or TRGJ2. The CDR3 contains 14 residues. Per the germline V gene, CDR1 is EGSNGY and CDR2 is YDSYNSKV. The CDR3 DNA is TGTGCAACCTGGGACGGGACGAATTATTATAAGAAACTCTTT. Its translation is CATWDGTNYYKKLF.

In this sample, this clone is large. The V call is TRGV2, the J call TRGJP2. CDR3 length: 14 amino acids. V gave up 1 base and J gave up 2 bases; unmatched junction bases: 1. The germline CDR1 and CDR2 sequences are EGSNGY and YDSYNSKV. The CDR3 DNA follows: TGTGCCACCTGGGACGGAAGTAGTGATTGGATCAAGACGTTT. It encodes CATWDGSSDWIKTF.

By share, this clone counts as hyperexpanded (1% or more). This chain uses TRGV9 with TRGJ1 or TRGJ2. The junction had 7 bases not matched to a gene; V was cut back by 0 bases and J by 11 bases. The CDR3 totals 12 residues. The germline CDR1 and CDR2 sequences are GITISATS and ISYDGTV (reference sequence). This CDR3 is CALWEVRGEKLF. DNA of the CDR3: TGTGCCTTGTGGGAGGTGCGGGGGGAGAAACTCTTT.

Turning to this clone: The TCRdb protein comes from a much larger clone and disagrees with this DNA's translation at residue 3, likely due to a read error; the protein given here is derived from the DNA. The chain combines TRGV2 with TRGJ1 or TRGJ2. CDR3 size: 11 residues. The V gene's germline CDR1 is EGSNGY and CDR2 YDSYNSKV. CDR3 residues: CAAWDGYKKLF. CDR3 nucleotide sequence: TGTGCCGCCTGGGACGGATATAAGAAACTCTTT.

This clone turned up a few times. TCRdb's protein, taken from a much larger clone, differs from this DNA's translation at residue 3, likely owing to a read error; the protein displayed comes from the DNA. The chain links TRGV2 to TRGJ1 or TRGJ2. Germline V lookup: CDR1 EGSNGY, CDR2 YDSYNSKV. CDR3 length: 14 residues. In DNA form, the CDR3 reads TGTGCCAACTGGGACGGGACGAATTATTATAAGAAACTCTTT. Translated, it gives CANWDGTNYYKKLF.

About this clone itself: TCRdb attributes to this sequence the protein of a much larger clone, which differs from the DNA translation at residue 8; a read error is likely, and the protein displayed is translated from the DNA. The chain has TRGV8 and TRGJP2. CDR3 length: 13 residues. Germline V gene sequence: CDR1 VENAVY, CDR2 YDSYNSRV. Here the CDR3 reads CATWDSSYWIKTF. The CDR3 DNA is TGTGCCACCTGGGACAGTAGTTATTGGATCAAGACGTTT.

The table lists this clone with a few counts. Given a far larger clone just one base away, this is likely a sequencing read error. Other DNA sequences in the sample encode the same CDR3. J is TRGJP2 and V is TRGV2. The germline V gene encodes CDR1 EGSNGY and CDR2 YDSYNSKV. J gave up 12 bases and V 1 base, and 5 bases lay outside the gene matches. CDR3 length equals 12 residues. The CDR3 sequence: CATWDGPGIKTF. In DNA form, the CDR3 reads TGTGCCACCTGGGACGGACCAGGGATCAAGACGTTT.

As to this clone: This likely stems from a read error, as it lies one base from a far larger clone. The rearrangement joins TRGV9 to TRGJP. V lost 5 bases and J lost 2; bases outside the gene matches: 0. The germline CDR1 and CDR2 sequences are GITISATS and ISYDGTV (reference sequence). The CDR3 is 15 amino acids. The chain's CDR3 is CALWGQELGKKIKVF. CDR3 coding DNA: TGTGCCTTGTGGGGGCAAGAGTTGGGCAAAAAAATCAAGGTATTT.

This clone was seen more than once but under ten times. It is likely a read error: a sequence one base away is far more abundant. The rearrangement uses TRGV9 and TRGJ1 or TRGJ2. Germline CDR1 reads GITISATS; CDR2 reads ISYDGTV (reference sequence). The CDR3 totals 18 residues. The CDR3 here is CALWEEGGGLQNYYKKLF. The CDR3 region has the DNA TGTGCCTTGTGGGAGGAAGGCGGGGGTCTTCAGAATTATTATAAGAAACTTTTT.

Comment on this clone: TCRdb shows a much larger clone's protein in place of this DNA's translation, and the two differ at residue 7, likely through a read error; the protein shown is translated from the DNA. The rearrangement uses TRGV4 and TRGJ1 or TRGJ2. CDR3 length: 13 amino acids. Germline-derived CDR1 and CDR2 are EGSTGY and YDSYTSSV. The trim removed 0 bases at V and 5 bases at J, leaving 4 bases unmatched. The CDR3, as DNA: TGTGCCACCTGGGATGGGGCGGATTATAAGAAACTCTTT. Translation gives CATWDGADYKKLF.

This clone was seen more than once but under ten times. For this DNA, TCRdb reports the protein of a much larger clone, which diverges at residue 8, most likely from a read error; the protein presented here is translated directly from the DNA. The rearrangement joins TRGV9 to TRGJ1 or TRGJ2. Germline CDR1 and CDR2: GITISATS and ISYDGTV (reference sequence). The V segment lost 0 bases and the J segment 11 bases; nucleotides outside the gene matches: 7. The CDR3 runs 12 residues. CDR3 DNA sequence: TGTGCCTTGTGGGAGGTGCGGAGGGAGAAACTCTTT. Protein sequence: CALWEVRREKLF.

By frequency in the sample, this clone is hyperexpanded. The rearrangement uses TRGV2 and TRGJ1 or TRGJ2. J lost 6 bases, V lost 0 bases, and 11 bases had no gene match. CDR1 is EGSNGY and CDR2 is YDSYNSKV in the germline V gene. CDR3 size: 15 residues. The CDR3 nucleotides are TGTGCCACCTGGGACGGGCTGGGGGGGTTTTATAAGAAACTCTTT. Protein: CATWDGLGGFYKKLF.